This TCR beta chain originates from a study of cytomegalovirus exposure and HLA in healthy donors. Samples came from healthy bone marrow donors. This clone is a singleton in its sample. Its cognate antigen is unknown. The study's findings and limits: A later analysis linked a missense DCLRE1C variant to TCR beta V- and J-gene trimming. A previous analysis found most TCR beta V segments productive roughly 90% or roughly 30% of the time.

The PCR ran on 60 Vbeta and 13 Jbeta primers. Profiled with immunoSEQ multiplex PCR; TCRdb holds only in-frame clones, not every one. This sample has roughly 71,000 clones, with around 73% found just once. The sample taken for sequencing was PBMCs. This clonotype originated in a girl aged 10 to 17 in good health and CMV-seropositive.

Here the CDR3 DNA reads TGTGCCAGCAGCCTGAGCGGGGGGCAGGGAGATACGCAGTATTTT. Its protein product is CASSLSGGQGDTQYF. The chain carries TRBV7-6 and TRBJ2-3; 9 bases align to TRBD2. CDR3 length equals 15 residues. Looked up from germline, CDR1 is SGHVS and CDR2 is FNYEAQ. V dropped 5 bases and J dropped 5; count of bases not matched to a gene: 8.